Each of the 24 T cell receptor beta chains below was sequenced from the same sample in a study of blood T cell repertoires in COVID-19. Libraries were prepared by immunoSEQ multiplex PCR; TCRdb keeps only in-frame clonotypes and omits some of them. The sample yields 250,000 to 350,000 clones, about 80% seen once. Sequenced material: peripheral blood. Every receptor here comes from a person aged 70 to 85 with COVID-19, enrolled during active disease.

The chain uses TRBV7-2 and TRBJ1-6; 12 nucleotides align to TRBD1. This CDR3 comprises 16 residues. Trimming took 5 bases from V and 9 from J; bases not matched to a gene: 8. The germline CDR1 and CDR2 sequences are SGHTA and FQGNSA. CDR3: CASSPPGQGASSPLHF. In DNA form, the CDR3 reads TGTGCCAGCAGCCCGCCGGGACAGGGGGCATCTTCACCCCTCCACTTT.

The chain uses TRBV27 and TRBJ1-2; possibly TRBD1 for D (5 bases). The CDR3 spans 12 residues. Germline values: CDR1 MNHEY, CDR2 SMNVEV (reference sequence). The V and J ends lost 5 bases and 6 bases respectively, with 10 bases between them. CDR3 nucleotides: TGTGCCAGCAGTCACCCCAGGGATGGCTACACCTTC. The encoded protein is CASSHPRDGYTF.

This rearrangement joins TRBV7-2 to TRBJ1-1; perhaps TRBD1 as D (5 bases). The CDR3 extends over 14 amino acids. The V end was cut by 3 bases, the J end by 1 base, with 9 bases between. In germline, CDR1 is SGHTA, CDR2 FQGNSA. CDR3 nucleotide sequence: TGTGCCAGCAGCTTCAGGGATAGGAACACTGAAGCTTTCTTT. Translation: CASSFRDRNTEAFF.

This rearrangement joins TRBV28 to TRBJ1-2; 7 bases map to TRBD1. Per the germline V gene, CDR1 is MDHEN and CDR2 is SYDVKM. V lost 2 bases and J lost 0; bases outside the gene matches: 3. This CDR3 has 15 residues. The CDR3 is CASSLLGQPNYGYTF. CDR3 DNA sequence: TGTGCCAGCAGTTTACTGGGACAGCCTAACTATGGCTACACCTTC.

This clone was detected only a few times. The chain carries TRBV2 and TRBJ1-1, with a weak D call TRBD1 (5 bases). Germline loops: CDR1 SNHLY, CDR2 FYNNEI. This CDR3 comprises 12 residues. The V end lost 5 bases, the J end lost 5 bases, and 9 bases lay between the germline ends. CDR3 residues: CASSTDRTEAFF. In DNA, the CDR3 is TGTGCCAGCAGTACCGACAGAACTGAAGCTTTCTTT.

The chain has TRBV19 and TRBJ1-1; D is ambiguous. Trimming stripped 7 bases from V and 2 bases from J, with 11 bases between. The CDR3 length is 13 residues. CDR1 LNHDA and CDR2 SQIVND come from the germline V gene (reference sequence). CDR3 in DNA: TGTGCCAGTATTAGCCCGTTTAACACTGAAGCTTTCTTT. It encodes CASISPFNTEAFF.

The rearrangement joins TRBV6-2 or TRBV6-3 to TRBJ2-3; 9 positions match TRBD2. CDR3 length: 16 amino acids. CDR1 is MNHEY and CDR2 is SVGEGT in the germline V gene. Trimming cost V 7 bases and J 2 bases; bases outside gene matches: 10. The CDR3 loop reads CASTPGLAGITDTQYF. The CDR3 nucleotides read TGTGCCAGCACCCCGGGGCTAGCGGGGATCACAGATACGCAGTATTTT.

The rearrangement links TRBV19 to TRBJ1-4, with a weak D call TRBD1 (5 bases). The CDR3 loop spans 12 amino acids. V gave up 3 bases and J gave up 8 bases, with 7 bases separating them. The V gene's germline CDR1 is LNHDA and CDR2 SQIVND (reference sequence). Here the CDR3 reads CASSIRQEKLFF. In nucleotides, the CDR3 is TGTGCCAGTAGTATCCGACAGGAAAAACTGTTTTTT.

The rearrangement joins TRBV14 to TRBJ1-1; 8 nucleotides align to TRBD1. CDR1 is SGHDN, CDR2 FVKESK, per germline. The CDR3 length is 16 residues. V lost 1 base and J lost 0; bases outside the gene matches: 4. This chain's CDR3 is CASSQANRGVNTEAFF. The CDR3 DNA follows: TGTGCCAGCAGCCAAGCAAACAGGGGGGTGAACACTGAAGCTTTCTTT.

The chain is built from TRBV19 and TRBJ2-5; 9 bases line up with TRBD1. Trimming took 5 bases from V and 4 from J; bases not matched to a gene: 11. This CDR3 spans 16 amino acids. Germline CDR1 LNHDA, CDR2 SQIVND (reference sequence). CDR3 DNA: TGTGCCAGTAGTCTCTACACCGGGACAGGGACAGAGACCCAGTACTTC. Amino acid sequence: CASSLYTGTGTETQYF.

The CDR3 DNA reads as TGCGCCAGCAGCCATGGGGCGGGGGGGACCACTGAAGCTTTCTTT. Encoded protein: CASSHGAGGTTEAFF. The rearrangement joins TRBV4-1 to TRBJ1-1, with a possible D match to TRBD1 (5 bases). CDR1 and CDR2 from the germline V gene are MGHRA and YSYEKL. The CDR3 is 15 amino acids. V lost 3 bases to trimming and J lost 4 bases, with 15 bases between them.

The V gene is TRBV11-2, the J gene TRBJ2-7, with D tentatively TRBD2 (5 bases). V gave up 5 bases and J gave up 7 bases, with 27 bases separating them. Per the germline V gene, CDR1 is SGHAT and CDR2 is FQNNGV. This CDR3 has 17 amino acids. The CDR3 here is CASSPLWGAQSLKEQYF. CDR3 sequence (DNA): TGTGCCAGCAGCCCCCTCTGGGGAGCTCAAAGTTTGAAAGAGCAGTACTTC.

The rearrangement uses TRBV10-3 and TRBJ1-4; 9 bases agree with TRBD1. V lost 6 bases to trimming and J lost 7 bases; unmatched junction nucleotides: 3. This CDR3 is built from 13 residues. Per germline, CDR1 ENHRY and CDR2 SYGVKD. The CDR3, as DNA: TGTGCCATCAGGGGACAGGGTGGTGAAAAACTGTTTTTT. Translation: CAIRGQGGEKLFF.

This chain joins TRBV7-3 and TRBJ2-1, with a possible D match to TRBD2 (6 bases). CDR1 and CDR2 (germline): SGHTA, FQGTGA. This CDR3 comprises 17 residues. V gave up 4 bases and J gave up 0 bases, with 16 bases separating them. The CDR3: CASSSLGRGSSYNEQFF. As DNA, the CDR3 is TGTGCCAGCAGCTCCCTCGGCCGGGGGAGCTCCTACAATGAGCAGTTCTTC.

CDR3 DNA: TGTGCCAGTAGCACGACAGGGCATAATTCACCCCTCCACTTT. It translates to CASSTTGHNSPLHF. The rearrangement links TRBV19 to TRBJ1-6; TRBD1 aligns across 7 bases. The CDR3 is 14 residues long. V dropped 6 bases and J dropped 5; count of bases not matched to a gene: 4. Germline loops: CDR1 LNHDA, CDR2 SQIVND (reference sequence).

CDR3 sequence: CASSLGGASGNTIYF. The DNA of the CDR3 is TGTGCCAGTAGTCTCGGCGGGGCTAGTGGAAACACCATATATTTT. The chain joins TRBV19 to TRBJ1-3; tentatively, D is TRBD1 (5 bases). V was cut by 5 bases and J by 3 bases, with 14 bases left in between. CDR3 length equals 15 residues. From germline, CDR1 is LNHDA and CDR2 SQIVND (reference sequence).

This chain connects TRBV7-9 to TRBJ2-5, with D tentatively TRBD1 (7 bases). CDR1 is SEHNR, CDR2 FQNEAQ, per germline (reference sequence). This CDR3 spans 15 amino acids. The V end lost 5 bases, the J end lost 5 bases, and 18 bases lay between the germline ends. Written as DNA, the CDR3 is TGTGCCAGCAGCCTACGGGGGACAGTCACGGAGACCCAGTACTTC. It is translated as CASSLRGTVTETQYF.

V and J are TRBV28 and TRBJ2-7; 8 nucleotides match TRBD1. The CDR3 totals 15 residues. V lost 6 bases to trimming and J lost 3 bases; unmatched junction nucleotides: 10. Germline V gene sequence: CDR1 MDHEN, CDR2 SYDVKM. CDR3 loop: CASRIRDRSNYEQYF. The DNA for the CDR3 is TGTGCCAGCAGAATCCGGGACAGGTCTAACTACGAGCAGTACTTC.

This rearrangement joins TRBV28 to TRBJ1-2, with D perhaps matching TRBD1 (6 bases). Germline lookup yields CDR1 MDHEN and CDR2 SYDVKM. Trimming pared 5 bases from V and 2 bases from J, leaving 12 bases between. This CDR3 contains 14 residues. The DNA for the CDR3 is TGTGCCAGCAGTCAGACAGGCGCCAACTATGGCTACACCTTC. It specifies CASSQTGANYGYTF.

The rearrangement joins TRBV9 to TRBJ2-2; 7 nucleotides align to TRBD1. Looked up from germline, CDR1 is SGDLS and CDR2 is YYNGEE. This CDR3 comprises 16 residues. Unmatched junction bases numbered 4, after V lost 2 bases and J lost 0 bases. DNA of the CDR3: TGTGCCAGCAGCGTTGGACAGGCCGCGAACACCGGGGAGCTGTTTTTT. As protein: CASSVGQAANTGELFF.

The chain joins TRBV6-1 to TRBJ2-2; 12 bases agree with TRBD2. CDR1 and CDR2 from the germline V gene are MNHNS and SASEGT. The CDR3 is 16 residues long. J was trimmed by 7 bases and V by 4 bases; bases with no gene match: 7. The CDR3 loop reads CASSGLAGGRGGELFF. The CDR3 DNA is TGTGCCAGCAGTGGGCTAGCGGGGGGGCGCGGCGGGGAGCTGTTTTTT.

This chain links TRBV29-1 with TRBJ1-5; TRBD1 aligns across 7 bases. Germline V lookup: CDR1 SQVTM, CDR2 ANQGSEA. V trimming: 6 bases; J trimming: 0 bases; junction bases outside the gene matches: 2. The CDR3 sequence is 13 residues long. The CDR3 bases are TGCAGCGTAGGGGGCAATAGCAATCAGCCCCAGCATTTT. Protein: CSVGGNSNQPQHF.

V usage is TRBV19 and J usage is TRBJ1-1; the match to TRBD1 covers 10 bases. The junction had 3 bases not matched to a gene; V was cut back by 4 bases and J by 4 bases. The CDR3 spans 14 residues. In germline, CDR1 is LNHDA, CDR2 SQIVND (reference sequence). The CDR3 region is CASSTTGGVTEAFF. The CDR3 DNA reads TGTGCCAGTAGTACGACAGGGGGCGTCACTGAAGCTTTCTTT.

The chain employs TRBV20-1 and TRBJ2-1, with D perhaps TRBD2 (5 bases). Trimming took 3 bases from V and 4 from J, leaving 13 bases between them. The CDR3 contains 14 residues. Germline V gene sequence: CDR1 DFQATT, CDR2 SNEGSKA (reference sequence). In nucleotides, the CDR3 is TGCAGTGCTAGTGAGTTAGCGAGGTACAATGAGCAGTTCTTC. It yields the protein CSASELARYNEQFF.